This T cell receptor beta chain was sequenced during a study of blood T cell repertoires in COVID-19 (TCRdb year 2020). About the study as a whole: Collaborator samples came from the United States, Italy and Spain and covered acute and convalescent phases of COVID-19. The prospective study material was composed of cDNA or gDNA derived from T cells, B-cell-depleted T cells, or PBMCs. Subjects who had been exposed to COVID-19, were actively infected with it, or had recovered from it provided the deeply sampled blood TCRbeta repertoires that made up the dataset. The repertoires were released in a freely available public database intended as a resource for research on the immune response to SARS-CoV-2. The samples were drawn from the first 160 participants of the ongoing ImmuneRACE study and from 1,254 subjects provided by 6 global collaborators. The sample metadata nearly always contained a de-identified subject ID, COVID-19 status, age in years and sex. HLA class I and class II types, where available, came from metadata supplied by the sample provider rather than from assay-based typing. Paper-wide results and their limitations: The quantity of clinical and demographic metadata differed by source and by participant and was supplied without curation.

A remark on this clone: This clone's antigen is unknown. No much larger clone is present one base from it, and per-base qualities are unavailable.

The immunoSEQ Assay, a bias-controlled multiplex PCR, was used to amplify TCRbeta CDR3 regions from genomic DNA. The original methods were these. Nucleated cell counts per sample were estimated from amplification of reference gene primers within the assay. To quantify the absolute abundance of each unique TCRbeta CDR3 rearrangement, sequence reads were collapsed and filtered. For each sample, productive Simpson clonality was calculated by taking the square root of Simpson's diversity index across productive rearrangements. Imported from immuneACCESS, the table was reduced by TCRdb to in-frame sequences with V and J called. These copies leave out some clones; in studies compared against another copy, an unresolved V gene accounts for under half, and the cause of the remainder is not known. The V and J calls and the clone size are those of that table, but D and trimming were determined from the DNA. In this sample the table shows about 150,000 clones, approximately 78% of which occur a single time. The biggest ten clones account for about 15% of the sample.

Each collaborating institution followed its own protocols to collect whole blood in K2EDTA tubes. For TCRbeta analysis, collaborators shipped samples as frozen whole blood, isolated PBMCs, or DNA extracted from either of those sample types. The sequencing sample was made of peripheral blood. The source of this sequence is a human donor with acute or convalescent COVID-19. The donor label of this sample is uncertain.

The DNA is as follows: TGTGCCAGCAGCCCAAGTCTCAGGTCGAATTCACCCCTCCACTTT. This sequence encodes CASSPSLRSNSPLHF. The chain is assembled from TRBV14 and TRBJ1-6, with the D gene not confidently named. CDR1 and CDR2 are read off the germline V gene as SGHDN and FVKESK. V and J lose 4 bases and 7 bases, and a span of 14 bases separates them. Inclusive of the bounding cysteine and phenylalanine, the CDR3 is 15 residues long. Only the CDR3 DNA is retained, 45 bases long and in frame from the first base.